The text below deals with one T cell receptor beta chain. The antigen is not known. Trimming shortened V by 2 bases and J by 4 bases, and 12 bases separated the two germline ends. This CDR3 is built from 14 residues. Per the germline V gene, CDR1 is SGHNT and CDR2 is YYREEE (reference sequence). The data belong to a study of shared clonotypes between healthy human individuals. Several immunoSEQ plates held equal portions of the genomic DNA taken from each subset. The repertoire was sequenced with immunoSEQ multiplex PCR; TCRdb's copy has only in-frame clones and lacks some. The table shows roughly 660,000 clones, with less than 95% occurring only once. Study-level findings and limits: The study's rarefaction showed incomplete sorted-subset sequencing despite large depth. With several donors compared, 5% to 5.5% of naive CD4 clonotypes were shared.

The chain carries TRBV5-4 and TRBJ1-2, with D possibly TRBD1 on 5 matching bases. The sequencing sample was made of memory CD8+ T cells from PBMCs. Subset described: CD45RO+ cells pooled with CCR7-negative TemRA cells. This TCR was sampled from a man aged 18 to 29 in good health. Some clones in this sample may be carry-over from other donors' samples. Here the CDR3 DNA reads TGTGCCAGCAGCTTCAGGGATGGGGGCTATGGCTACACCTTC. Its protein product is CASSFRDGGYGYTF.